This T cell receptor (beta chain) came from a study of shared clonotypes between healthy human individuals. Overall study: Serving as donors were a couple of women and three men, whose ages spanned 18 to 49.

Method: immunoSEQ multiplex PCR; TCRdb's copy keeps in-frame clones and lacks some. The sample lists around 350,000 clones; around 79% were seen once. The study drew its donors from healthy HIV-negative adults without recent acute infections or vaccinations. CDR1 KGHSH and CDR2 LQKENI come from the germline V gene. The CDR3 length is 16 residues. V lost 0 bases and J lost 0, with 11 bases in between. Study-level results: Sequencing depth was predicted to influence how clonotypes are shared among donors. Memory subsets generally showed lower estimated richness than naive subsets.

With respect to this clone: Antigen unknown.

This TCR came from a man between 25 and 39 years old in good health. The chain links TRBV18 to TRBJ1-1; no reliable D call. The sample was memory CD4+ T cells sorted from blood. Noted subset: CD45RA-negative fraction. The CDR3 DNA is TGTGCCAGCTCACCACCGGAAATAGCCATGAACACTGAAGCTTTCTTT. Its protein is CASSPPEIAMNTEAFF. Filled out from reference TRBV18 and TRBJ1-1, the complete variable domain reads NAGVMQNPRHLVRRRGQEARLRCSPMKGHSHVYWYRQLPEEGLKFMVYLQKENIIDESGMPKERFSAEFPKEGPSILRIQQVVRGDSAAYFCASSPPEIAMNTEAFFGQGTRLTVV.